The T cell receptor beta chain described here comes from a study of T cells after yellow fever vaccination. About the research overall: The fractions with low cell numbers were processed using SMART-Seq v4 Ultra Low Input. Findings and caveats of the study: Post-booster samples contained most primary-vaccination clones (approximately 97% CD4, around 90% CD8).

This clonotype was counted between two and nine times. Its antigen is as yet unknown. Trimming shortened V by 5 bases and J by 3 bases, and 21 bases separated the two germline ends. The CDR3 is made up of 17 amino acids. Germline V lookup: CDR1 SGHVS, CDR2 FNYEAQ. Template switching with 5'RACE generated the TCR cDNA and added a universal primer site and UMIs. Each CDR3 protein gets one entry after TCRdb re-called the 5' RACE reads with MiXCR. The sample holds 300,000 to 350,000 distinct CDR3 sequences, 3.5% to 4.5% seen once. The chain uses TRBV7-6 and TRBJ2-3, with D perhaps given as TRBD1 or TRBD2 (5 bases each). This receptor was taken from a man between 18 and 29 years old who received the YFV17D yellow fever vaccine. This specimen was PBMCs, taken 15 days after the yellow fever booster vaccination. The CDR3 coding sequence is TGTGCCAGCAGCGCCTTAACGCCGGGACGGCAAACAGATACGCAGTATTTT. This codes for CASSALTPGRQTDTQYF.